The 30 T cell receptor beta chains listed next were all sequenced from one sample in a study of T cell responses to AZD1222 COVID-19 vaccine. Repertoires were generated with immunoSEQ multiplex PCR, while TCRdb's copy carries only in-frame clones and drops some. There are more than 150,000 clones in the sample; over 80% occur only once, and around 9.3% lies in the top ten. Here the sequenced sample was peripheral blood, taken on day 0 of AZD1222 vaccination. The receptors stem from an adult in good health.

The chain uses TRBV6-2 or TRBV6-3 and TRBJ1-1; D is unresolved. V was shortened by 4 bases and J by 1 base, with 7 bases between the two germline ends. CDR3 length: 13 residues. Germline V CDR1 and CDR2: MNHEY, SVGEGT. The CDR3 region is CASSSRENTEAFF. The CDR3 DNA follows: TGTGCCAGCAGTTCTAGGGAGAACACTGAAGCTTTCTTT.

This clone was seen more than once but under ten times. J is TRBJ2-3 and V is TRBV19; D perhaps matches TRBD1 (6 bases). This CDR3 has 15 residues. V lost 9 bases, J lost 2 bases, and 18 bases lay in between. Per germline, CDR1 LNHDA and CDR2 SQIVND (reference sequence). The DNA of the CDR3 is TGTGCCAGCGGGACCGGACAGACAATCACAGATACGCAGTATTTT. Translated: CASGTGQTITDTQYF.

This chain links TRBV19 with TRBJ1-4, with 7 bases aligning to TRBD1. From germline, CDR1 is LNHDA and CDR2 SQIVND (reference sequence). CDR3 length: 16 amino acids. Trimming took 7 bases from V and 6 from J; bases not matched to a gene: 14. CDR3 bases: TGTGCCAGTAAACCCTACAGGGGAGGCTTGGATGAAAAACTGTTTTTT. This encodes CASKPYRGGLDEKLFF.

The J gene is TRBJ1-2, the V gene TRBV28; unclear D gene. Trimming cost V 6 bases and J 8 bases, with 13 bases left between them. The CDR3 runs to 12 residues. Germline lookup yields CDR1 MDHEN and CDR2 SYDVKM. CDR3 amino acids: CASSPDLPGYTF. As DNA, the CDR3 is TGTGCCAGCAGCCCGGACCTCCCGGGCTACACCTTC.

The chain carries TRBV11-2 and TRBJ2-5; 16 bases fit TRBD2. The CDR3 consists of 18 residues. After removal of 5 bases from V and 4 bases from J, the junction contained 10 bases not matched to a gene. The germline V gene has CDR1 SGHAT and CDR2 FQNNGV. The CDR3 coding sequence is TGTGCCAGCAGCGGGTCGGGACTAGCGGGGGGGGCAGGAGAGACCCAGTACTTC. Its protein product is CASSGSGLAGGAGETQYF.

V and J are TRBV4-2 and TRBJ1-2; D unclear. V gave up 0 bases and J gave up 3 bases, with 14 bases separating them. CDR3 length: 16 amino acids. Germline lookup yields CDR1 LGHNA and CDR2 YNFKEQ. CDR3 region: CASSQDLAQRDYGYTF. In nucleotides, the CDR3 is TGTGCCAGCAGCCAAGATTTGGCTCAGCGGGACTATGGCTACACCTTC.

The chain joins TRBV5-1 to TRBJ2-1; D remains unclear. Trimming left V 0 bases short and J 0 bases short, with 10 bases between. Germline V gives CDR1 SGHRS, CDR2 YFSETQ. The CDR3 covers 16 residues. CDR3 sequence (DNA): TGCGCCAGCAGCTTGGATCCGAGAAGCTCCTACAATGAGCAGTTCTTC. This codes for CASSLDPRSSYNEQFF.

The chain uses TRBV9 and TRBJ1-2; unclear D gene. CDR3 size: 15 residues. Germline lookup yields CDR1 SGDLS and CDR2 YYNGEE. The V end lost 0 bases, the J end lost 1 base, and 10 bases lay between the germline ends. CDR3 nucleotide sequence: TGTGCCAGCAGCGTAGATGGGTCTCTTAACTATGGCTACACCTTC. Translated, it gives CASSVDGSLNYGYTF.

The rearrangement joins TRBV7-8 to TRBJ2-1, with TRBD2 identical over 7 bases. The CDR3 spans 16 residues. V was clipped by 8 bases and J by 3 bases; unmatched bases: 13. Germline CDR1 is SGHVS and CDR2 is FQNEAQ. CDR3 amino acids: CASEHGKRGYYNEQFF. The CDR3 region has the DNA TGTGCCAGCGAACATGGGAAGCGGGGCTACTACAATGAGCAGTTCTTC. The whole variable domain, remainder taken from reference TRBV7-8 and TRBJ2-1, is GAGVSQSPRYKVAKRGQDVALRCDPISGHVSLFWYQQALGQGPEFLTYFQNEAQLDKSGLPSDRFFAERPEGSVSTLKIQRTQQEDSAVYLCASEHGKRGYYNEQFFGPGTRLTVL.

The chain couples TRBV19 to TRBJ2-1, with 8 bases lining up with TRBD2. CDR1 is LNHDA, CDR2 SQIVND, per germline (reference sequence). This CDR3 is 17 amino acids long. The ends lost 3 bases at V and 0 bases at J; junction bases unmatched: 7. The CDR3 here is CASSIYASGSSYNEQFF. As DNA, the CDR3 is TGTGCCAGTAGTATCTATGCCAGCGGGAGCTCCTACAATGAGCAGTTCTTC.

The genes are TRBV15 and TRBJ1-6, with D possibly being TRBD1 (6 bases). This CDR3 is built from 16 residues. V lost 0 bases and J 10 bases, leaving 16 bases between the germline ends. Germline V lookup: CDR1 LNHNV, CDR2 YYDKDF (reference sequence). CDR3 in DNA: TGTGCCACCAGCAGAGATGTACGGGGGCGAGGATCACCCCTCCACTTT. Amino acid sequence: CATSRDVRGRGSPLHF.

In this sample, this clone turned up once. In DNA form, the CDR3 reads TGTGCCAGCAGCCGTCCCAGCGGGAGTGCATACGAGCAGTACTTC. Its translation is CASSRPSGSAYEQYF. The rearrangement joins TRBV6-5 to TRBJ2-7; 8 bases align to TRBD2. The germline V gene has CDR1 MNHEY and CDR2 SVGAGI. V was pared by 6 bases and J by 4 bases, with 11 bases of the junction left unmatched. This CDR3 comprises 15 residues.

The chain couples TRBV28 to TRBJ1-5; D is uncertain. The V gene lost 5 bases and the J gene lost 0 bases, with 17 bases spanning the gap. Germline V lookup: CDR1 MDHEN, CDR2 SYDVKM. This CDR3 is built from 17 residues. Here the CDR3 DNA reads TGTGCCAGCAGTCTAGGGTTTGTCTATCATAGCAATCAGCCCCAGCATTTT. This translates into CASSLGFVYHSNQPQHF.

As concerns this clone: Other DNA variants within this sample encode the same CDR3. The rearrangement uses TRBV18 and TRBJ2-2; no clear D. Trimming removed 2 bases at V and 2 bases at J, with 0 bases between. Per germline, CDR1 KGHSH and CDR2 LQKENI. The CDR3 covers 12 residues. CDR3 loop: CASSPNTGELFF. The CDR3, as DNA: TGTGCCAGCTCACCAAACACCGGGGAGCTGTTTTTT.

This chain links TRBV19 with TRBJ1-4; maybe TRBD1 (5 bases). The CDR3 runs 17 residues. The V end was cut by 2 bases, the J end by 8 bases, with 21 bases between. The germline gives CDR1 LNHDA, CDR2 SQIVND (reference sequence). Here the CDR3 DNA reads TGTGCCAGTAGTATATACTCACGAGGCAGGGACGGGGAAAAACTGTTTTTT. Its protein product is CASSIYSRGRDGEKLFF.

CDR3 protein: CASQSLTGFDQPQHF. CDR3 bases: TGTGCCAGCCAATCCTTGACAGGGTTCGATCAGCCCCAGCATTTT. The V call is TRBV27, the J call TRBJ1-5; 7 nucleotides agree with TRBD1. V lost 8 bases to trimming and J lost 5 bases; unmatched junction nucleotides: 12. Germline V gene sequence: CDR1 MNHEY, CDR2 SMNVEV (reference sequence). The CDR3 sequence is 15 residues long.

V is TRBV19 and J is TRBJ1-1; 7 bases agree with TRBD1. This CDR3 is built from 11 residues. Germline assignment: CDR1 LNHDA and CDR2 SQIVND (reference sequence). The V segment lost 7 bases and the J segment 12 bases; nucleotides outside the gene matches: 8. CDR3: CASTSTGVTFF. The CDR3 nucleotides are TGTGCCAGTACCTCCACAGGGGTAACTTTCTTT.

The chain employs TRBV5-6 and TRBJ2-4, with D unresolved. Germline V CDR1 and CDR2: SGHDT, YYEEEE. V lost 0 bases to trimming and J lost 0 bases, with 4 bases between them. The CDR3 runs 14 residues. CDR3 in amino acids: CASSLELAKNIQYF. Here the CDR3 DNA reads TGTGCCAGCAGCTTGGAGTTAGCCAAAAACATTCAGTACTTC.

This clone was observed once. This CDR3 is CARGGAGDQPQHF. The CDR3 DNA follows: TGTGCCCGCGGCGGGGCAGGGGATCAGCCCCAGCATTTT. The chain is built from TRBV6-4 and TRBJ1-5; D might be TRBD1 (6 bases). The CDR3 consists of 13 residues. Germline V gene sequence: CDR1 MRHNA, CDR2 SNTAGT. V lost 11 bases and J lost 5, with 16 bases in between.

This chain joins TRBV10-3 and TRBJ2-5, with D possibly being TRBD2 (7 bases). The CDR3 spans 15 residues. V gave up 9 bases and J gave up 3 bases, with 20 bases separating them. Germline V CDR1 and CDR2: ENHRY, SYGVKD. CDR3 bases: TGTGCCATAAGGCCATCGAAGGGGGGGGAAGAGACCCAGTACTTC. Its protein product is CAIRPSKGGEETQYF.

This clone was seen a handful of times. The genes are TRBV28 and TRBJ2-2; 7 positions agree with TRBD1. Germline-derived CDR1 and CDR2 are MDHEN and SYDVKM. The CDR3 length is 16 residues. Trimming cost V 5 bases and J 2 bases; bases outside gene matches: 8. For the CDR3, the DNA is TGTGCCAGCAGTGTTTTGGGACAGAGTAACACCGGGGAGCTGTTTTTT. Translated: CASSVLGQSNTGELFF.

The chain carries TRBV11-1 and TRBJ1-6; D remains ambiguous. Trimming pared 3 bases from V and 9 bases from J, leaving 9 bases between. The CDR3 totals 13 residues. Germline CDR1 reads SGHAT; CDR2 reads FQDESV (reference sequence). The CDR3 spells CASSFYSGSPLHF. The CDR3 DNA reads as TGTGCCAGCAGCTTCTACAGTGGTTCACCCCTCCACTTT.

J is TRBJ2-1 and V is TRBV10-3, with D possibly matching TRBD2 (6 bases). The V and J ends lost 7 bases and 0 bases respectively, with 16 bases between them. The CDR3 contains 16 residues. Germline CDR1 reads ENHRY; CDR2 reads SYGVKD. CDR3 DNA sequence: TGTGCCATCACGGGAGATTATGGGGGCTCCTACAATGAGCAGTTCTTC. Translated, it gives CAITGDYGGSYNEQFF.

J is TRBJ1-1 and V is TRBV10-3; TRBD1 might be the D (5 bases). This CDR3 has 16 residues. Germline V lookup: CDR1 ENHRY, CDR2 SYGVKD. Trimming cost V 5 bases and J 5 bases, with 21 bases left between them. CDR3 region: CAISSGGRTAGTEAFF. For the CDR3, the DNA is TGTGCCATCAGTAGTGGGGGACGGACGGCGGGGACTGAAGCTTTCTTT.

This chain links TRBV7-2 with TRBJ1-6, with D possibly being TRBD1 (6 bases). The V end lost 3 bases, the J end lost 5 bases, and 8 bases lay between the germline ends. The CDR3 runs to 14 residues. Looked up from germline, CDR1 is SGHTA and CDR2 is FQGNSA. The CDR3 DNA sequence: TGTGCCAGCAGCTTCGGGACAAATAATTCACCCCTCCACTTT. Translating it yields CASSFGTNNSPLHF.

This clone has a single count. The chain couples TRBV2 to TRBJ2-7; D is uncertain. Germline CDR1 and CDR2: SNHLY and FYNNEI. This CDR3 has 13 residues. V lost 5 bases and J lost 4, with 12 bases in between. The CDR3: CASSNRPIYEQYV. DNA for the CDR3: TGTGCCAGCAGTAATCGACCGATATACGAGCAGTACGTC.

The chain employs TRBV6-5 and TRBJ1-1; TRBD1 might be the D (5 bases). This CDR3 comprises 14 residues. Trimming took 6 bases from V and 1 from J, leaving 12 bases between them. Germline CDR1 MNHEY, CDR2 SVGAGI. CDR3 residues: CASSMEGPNTEAFF. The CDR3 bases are TGTGCCAGCAGCATGGAGGGACCGAACACTGAAGCTTTCTTT.

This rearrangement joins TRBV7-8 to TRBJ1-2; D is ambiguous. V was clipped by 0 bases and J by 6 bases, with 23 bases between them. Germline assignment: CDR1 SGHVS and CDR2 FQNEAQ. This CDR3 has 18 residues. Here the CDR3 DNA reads TGTGCCAGCAGCTTAGCGCTTCCGGGAATGGGCCTGAGGGATGGCTACACCTTC. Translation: CASSLALPGMGLRDGYTF.

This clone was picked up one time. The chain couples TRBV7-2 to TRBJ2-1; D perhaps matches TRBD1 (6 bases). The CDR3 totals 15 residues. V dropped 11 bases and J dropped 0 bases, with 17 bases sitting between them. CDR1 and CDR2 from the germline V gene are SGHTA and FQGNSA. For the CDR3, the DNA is TGTGCCGGCAACAGGGTAGGGAGCTCCTACAATGAGCAGTTCTTC. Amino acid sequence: CAGNRVGSSYNEQFF.

The CDR3 coding sequence is TGTGCCATCAGTGAGTCTACCTATGGCTACACCTTC. Translated: CAISESTYGYTF. The genes are TRBV10-3 and TRBJ1-2; D is unclear. Trimming stripped 0 bases from V and 4 bases from J, with 3 bases between. The CDR3 is 12 residues long. Germline V gene data show CDR1 as ENHRY and CDR2 as SYGVKD.